Each of the 6 T cell receptor beta chains below was sequenced from the same sample in a study of T cell clonotyping in hematopoietic cell transplantation. Repertoires were generated with immunoSEQ multiplex PCR, while TCRdb's copy carries only in-frame clones and drops some. Here the sample spans more than 4,500 clones, 55% to 75% being singletons. The source material was PBMCs, sampled 100 days after allogeneic stem cell transplant. The receptors were gathered from a female patient in her fifties who had an allogeneic stem cell transplant, so the T cells may come from the graft donor. Some clones in this sample may be carry-over from other donors' samples.

This clone has only a few counts. This sequence joins TRBV9 and TRBJ1-4; TRBD1 aligns across 7 bases. CDR1 and CDR2 (germline): SGDLS, YYNGEE. The CDR3 is made up of 14 amino acids. V shed 3 bases, J shed 7 bases, and the junction held 6 bases outside the gene matches. CDR3 DNA: TGTGCCAGCAGCGCAACAGGGGATGGTGAAAAACTGTTTTTT. Its protein is CASSATGDGEKLFF.

V gene TRBV14 combines with J gene TRBJ2-1, with 12 bases identical to TRBD2. V was pared by 6 bases and J by 4 bases, with 4 bases of the junction left unmatched. This CDR3 is built from 15 residues. Germline-derived CDR1 and CDR2 are SGHDN and FVKESK. The CDR3 nucleotides read TGTGCCAGCAGACCCGGACTAGCGGGATACAATGAGCAGTTCTTC. As protein: CASRPGLAGYNEQFF.

The chain carries TRBV11-2 and TRBJ2-7; D might be TRBD1 or TRBD2, each matching 5 bases. V lost 5 bases and J lost 0, with 14 bases in between. CDR3 length equals 15 residues. Germline CDR1 is SGHAT and CDR2 is FQNNGV. The chain's CDR3 is CASSEGRGVSYEQYF. Here the CDR3 DNA reads TGTGCCAGCAGCGAGGGACGGGGAGTCTCCTACGAGCAGTACTTC.

By proportion, this clone is medium-sized. The V gene is TRBV19, the J gene TRBJ2-2; TRBD1 is a possible D gene (5 bases). Germline values: CDR1 LNHDA, CDR2 SQIVND (reference sequence). The length of the CDR3 is 14 residues. V lost 7 bases and J lost 4, with 13 bases in between. The CDR3 DNA reads TGTGCCAGTAATCCGACAGTGGGCACCGGGGAGCTGTTTTTT. Its translation: CASNPTVGTGELFF.

The sample holds a few counts of this clone. The chain recombines TRBV25-1 with TRBJ1-6; 8 bases are a match to TRBD1. The germline gives CDR1 MGHDK, CDR2 SYGVNS. J gave up 6 bases and V 4 bases, and 2 bases lay outside the gene matches. The CDR3 spans 14 residues. As DNA, the CDR3 is TGTGCCAGCAGTGGGACAGGGCGTAATTCACCCCTCCACTTT. This sequence encodes CASSGTGRNSPLHF.

The V and J genes are TRBV5-1 and TRBJ2-3; D is possibly TRBD1 or TRBD2 (5 bases each). Trimming took off 3 bases at V and 0 bases at J, with 11 bases between the two ends. The CDR3 totals 15 residues. Germline lookup yields CDR1 SGHRS and CDR2 YFSETQ. In DNA form, the CDR3 reads TGCGCCAGCAGCTATGGGACCACTAGCACAGATACGCAGTATTTT. It yields the protein CASSYGTTSTDTQYF.